This T cell receptor (beta chain) was sequenced for a study of Ad26.COV2.S vaccination and SARS-CoV-2 variants. In the study overall: Intramuscularly, Ad26.COV2.S was given either once or twice, 56 days apart. Findings and limits, study-wide: Vaccine recipients and placebo recipients showed similar non-spike TCR breadth.

Treatment meaning: over 15 received Ad26.COV2.S at low or high dose, single or two shots; roughly five received placebo; per-sample allocation not given. At day 63 after the first vaccine or placebo injection, samples were drawn. A Boston adult aged 18-55 years was the donor. Turning to this clone: Its antigen is unidentified.

The data were produced by immunoSEQ multiplex PCR, yet TCRdb's version contains in-frame clones alone and is incomplete. This table has approximately 420,000 clones, approximately 88% appearing once. V was pared by 3 bases and J by 10 bases, with 4 bases of the junction left unmatched. CDR1 and CDR2 (germline): KGHSH, LQKENI. The CDR3 covers 14 residues. This specimen consisted of peripheral blood, obtained in a trial of Ad26.COV2.S vaccine versus placebo. This clonotype was obtained from a person aged 18 to 59 who received the Ad26.COV2.S COVID-19 vaccine or a placebo. This chain joins TRBV18 and TRBJ1-6; TRBD1 agrees at 9 bases. The DNA for the CDR3 is TGTGCCAGCTCACCCGGGACAGGGTCATCACCCCTCCACTTT. Residues: CASSPGTGSSPLHF.